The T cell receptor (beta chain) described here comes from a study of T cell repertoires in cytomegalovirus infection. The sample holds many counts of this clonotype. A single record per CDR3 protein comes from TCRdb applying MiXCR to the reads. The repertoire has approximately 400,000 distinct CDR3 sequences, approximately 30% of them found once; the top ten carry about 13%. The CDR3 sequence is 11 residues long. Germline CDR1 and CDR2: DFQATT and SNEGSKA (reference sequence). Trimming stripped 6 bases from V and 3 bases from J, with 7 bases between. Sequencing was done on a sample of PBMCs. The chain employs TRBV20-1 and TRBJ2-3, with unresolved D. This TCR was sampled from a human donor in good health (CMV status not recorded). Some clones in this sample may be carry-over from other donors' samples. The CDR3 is CSALLTDTQYF. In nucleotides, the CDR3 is TGCAGTGCCCTCCTAACAGATACGCAGTATTTT.